This entry features one T cell receptor beta chain sequence. This record comes from a study of shared clonotypes between healthy human individuals. Germline lookup yields CDR1 MDHEN and CDR2 SYDVKM. The CDR3 runs 14 residues. Generated by immunoSEQ multiplex PCR, the TCRdb table keeps only in-frame clones and is missing some. The data contain 400,000 to 600,000 clones, roughly 95% of them singletons. The sample taken for sequencing was naive CD4+ T cells sorted from blood. Sample subset: CD45RA+ positively selected. The gene calls are TRBV28 and TRBJ2-5, with D possibly matching TRBD2 (5 bases). The assigned J gene may be wrong: the sequence end matches TRBJ2-7 better. The receptor comes from a woman aged 30 to 39 in good health. CDR3 bases: TGTGCCAGCAGTTTAGGAGGTAGACGGGGCGAGCAGTACTTC. Translation gives CASSLGGRRGEQYF.